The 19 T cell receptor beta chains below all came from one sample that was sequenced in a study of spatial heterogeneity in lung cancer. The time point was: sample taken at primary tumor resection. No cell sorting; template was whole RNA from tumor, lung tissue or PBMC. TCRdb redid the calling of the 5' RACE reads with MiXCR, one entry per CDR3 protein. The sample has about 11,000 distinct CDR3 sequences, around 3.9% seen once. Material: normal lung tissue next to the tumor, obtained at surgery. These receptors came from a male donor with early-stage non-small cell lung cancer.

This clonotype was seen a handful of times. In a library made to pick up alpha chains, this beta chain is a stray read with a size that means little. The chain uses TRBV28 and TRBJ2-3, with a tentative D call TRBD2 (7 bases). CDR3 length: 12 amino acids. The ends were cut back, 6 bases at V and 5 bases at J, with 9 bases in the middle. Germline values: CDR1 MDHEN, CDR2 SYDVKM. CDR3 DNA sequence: TGTGCCAGCAGCGGGGGGCAAGATACGCAGTATTTT. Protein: CASSGGQDTQYF. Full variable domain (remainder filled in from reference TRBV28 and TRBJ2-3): DVKVTQSSRYLVKRTGEKVFLECVQDMDHENMFWYRQDPGLGLRLIYFSYDVKMKEKGDIPEGYSVSREKKERFSLILESASTNQTSMYLCASSGGQDTQYFGPGTRLTVL.

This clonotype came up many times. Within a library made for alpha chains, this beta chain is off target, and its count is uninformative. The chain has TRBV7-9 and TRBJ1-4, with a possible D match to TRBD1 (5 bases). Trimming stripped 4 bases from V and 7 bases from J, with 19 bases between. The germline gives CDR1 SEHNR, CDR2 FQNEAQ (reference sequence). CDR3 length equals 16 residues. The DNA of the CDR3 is TGTGCCAGCAGCTCCGACCGGATCTCGGGGGGTGAAAAACTGTTTTTT. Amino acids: CASSSDRISGGEKLFF.

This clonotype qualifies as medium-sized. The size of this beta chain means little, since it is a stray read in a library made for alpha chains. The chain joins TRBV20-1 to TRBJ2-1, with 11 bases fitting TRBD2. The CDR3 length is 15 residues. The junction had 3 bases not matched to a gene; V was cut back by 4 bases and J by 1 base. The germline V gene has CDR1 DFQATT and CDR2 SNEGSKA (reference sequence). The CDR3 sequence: CSAKASGRSYNEQFF. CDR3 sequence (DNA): TGCAGTGCTAAGGCTAGCGGGAGGTCCTACAATGAGCAGTTCTTC.

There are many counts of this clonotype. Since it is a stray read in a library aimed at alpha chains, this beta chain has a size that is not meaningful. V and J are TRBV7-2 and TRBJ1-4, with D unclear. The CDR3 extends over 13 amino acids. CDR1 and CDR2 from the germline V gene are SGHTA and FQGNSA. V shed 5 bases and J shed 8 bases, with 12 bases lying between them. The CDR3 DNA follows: TGTGCCAGCAGCACTTACCTCGAGGAAAAACTGTTTTTT. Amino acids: CASSTYLEEKLFF.

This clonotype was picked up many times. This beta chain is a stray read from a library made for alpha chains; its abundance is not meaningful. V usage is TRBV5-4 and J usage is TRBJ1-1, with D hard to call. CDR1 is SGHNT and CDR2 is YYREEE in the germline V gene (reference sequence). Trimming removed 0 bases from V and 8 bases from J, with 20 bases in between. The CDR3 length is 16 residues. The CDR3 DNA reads TGTGCCAGCAGCTTGGCCTCGGCAGGACGGGTCCCCGAAGCTTTCTTT. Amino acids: CASSLASAGRVPEAFF. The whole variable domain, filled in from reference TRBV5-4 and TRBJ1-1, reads ETGVTQSPTHLIKTRGQQVTLRCSSQSGHNTVSWYQQALGQGPQFIFQYYREEENGRGNFPPRFSGLQFPNYSSELNVNALELDDSALYLCASSLASAGRVPEAFFGQGTRLTVV.

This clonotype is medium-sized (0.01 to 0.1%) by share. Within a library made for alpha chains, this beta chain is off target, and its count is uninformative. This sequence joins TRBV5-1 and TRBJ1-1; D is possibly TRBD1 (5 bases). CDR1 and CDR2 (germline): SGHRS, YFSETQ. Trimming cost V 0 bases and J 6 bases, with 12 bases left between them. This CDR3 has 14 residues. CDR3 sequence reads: CASSLEGPGAEAFF. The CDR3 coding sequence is TGCGCCAGCAGCTTGGAGGGGCCCGGGGCTGAAGCTTTCTTT.

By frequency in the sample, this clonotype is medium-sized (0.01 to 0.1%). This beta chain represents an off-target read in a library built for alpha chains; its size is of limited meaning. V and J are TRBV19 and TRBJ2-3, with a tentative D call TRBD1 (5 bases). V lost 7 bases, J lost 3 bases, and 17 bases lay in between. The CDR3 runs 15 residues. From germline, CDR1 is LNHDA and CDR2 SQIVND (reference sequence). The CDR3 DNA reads TGTGCCAGTACCTCTGGGGCCGTAGGAACAGATACGCAGTATTTT. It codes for CASTSGAVGTDTQYF.

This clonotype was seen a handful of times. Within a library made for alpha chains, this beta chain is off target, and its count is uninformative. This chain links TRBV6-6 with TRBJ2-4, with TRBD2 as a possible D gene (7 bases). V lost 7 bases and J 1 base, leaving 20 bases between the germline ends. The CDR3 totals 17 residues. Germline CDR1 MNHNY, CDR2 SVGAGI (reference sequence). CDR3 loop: CASTTQSEGGAKNIQYF. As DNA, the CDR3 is TGTGCCAGCACGACCCAATCGGAGGGGGGGGCCAAAAACATTCAGTACTTC.

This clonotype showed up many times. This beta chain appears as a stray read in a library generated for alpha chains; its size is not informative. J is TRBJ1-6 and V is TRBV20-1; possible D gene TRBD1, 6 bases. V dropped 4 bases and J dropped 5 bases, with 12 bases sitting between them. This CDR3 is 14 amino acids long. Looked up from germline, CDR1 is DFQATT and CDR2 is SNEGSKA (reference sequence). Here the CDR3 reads CSATQGYDNSPLHF. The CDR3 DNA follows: TGCAGTGCTACACAGGGCTATGATAATTCACCCCTCCACTTT.

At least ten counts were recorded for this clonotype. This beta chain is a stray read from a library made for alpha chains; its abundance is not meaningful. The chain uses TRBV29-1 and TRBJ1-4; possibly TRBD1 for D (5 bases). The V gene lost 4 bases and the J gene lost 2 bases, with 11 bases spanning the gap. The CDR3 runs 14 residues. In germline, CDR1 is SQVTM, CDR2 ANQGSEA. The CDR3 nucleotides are TGCAGCGTTGCAGGGTTTGGCACTAATGAAAAACTGTTTTTT. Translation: CSVAGFGTNEKLFF. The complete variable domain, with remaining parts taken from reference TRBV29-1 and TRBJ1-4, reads SAVISQKPSRDICQRGTSLTIQCQVDSQVTMMFWYRQQPGQSLTLIATANQGSEATYESGFVIDKFPISRPNLTFSTLTVSNMSPEDSSIYLCSVAGFGTNEKLFFGSGTQLSVL.

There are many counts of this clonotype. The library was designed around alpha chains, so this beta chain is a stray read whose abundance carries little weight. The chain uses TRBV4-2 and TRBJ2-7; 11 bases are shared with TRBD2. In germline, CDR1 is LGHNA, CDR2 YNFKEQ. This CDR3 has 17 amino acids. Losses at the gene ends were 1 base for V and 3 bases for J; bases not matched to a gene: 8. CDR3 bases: TGTGCCAGCAGCCAAGGGGGCCGACTAGCGGGACACTACGAGCAGTACTTC. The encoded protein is CASSQGGRLAGHYEQYF.

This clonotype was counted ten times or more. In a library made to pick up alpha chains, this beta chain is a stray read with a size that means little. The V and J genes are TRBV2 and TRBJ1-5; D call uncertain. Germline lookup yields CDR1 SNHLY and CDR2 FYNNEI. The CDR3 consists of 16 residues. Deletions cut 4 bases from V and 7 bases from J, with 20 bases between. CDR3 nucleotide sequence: TGTGCCAGCAGTGGACTCAGGTCTCGAGGGCGGCAGCCCCAGCATTTT. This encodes CASSGLRSRGRQPQHF.

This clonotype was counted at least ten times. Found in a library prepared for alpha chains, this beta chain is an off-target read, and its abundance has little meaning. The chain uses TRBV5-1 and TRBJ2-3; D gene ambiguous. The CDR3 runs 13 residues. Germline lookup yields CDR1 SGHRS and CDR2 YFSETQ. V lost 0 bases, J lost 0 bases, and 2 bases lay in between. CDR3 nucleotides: TGCGCCAGCAGCTTGGGGAGCACAGATACGCAGTATTTT. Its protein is CASSLGSTDTQYF.

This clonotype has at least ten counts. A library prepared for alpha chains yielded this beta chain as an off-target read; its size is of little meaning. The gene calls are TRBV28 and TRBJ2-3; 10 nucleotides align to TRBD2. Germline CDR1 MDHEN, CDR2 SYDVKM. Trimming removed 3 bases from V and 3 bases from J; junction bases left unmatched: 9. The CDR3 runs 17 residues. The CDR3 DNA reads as TGTGCCAGCAGTTTCCCCGGCGAGCGGGGGGGTACAGATACGCAGTATTTT. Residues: CASSFPGERGGTDTQYF.

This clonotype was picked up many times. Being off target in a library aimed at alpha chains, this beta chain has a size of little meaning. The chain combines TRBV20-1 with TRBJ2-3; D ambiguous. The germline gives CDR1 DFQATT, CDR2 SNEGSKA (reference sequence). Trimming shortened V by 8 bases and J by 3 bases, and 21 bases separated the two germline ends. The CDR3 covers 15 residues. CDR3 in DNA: TGCAGTACCGGTCCTTCTACGAAGAGTACAGATACGCAGTATTTT. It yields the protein CSTGPSTKSTDTQYF.

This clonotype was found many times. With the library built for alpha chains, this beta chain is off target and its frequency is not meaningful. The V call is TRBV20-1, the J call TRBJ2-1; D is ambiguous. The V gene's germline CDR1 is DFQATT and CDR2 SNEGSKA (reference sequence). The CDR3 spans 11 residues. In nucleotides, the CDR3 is TGCAGCCGTTCCCCCTACAATGAGCAGTTCTTC. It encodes CSRSPYNEQFF.

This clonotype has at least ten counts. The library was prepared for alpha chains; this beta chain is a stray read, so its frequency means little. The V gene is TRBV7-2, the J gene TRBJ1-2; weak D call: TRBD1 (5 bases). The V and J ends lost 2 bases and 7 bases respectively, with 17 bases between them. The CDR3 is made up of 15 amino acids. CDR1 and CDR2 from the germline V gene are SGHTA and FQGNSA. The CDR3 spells CASSLPGLDVGGYTF. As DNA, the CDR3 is TGTGCCAGCAGCTTACCGGGACTTGATGTTGGTGGCTACACCTTC.

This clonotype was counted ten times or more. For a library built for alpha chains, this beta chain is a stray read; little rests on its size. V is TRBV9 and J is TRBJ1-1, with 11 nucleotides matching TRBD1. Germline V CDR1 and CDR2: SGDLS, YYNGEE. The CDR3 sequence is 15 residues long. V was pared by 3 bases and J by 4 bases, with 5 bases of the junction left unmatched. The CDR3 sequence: CASSEGQGVTTEAFF. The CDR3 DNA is TGTGCCAGCAGCGAGGGACAGGGGGTGACCACTGAAGCTTTCTTT.

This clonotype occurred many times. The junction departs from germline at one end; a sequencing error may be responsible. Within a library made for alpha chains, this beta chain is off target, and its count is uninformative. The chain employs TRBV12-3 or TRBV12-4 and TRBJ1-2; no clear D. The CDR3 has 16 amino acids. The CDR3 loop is CASSLANWGANYGYTF. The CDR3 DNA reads TGTGCCAGCAGTCTAGCGAATTGGGGTGCTAACTATGGCTACACCTTC.